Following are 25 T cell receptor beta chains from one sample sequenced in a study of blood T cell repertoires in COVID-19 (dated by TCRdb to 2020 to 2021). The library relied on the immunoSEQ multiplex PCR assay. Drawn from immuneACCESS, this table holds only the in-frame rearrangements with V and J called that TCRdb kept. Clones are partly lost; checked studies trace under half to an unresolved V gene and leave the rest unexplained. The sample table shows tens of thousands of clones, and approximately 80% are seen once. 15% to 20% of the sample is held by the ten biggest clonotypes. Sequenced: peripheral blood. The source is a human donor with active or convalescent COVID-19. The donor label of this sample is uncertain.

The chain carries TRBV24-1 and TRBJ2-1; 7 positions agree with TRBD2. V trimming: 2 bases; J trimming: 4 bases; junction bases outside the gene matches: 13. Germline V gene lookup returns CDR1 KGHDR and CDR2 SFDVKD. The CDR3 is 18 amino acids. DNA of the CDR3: TGTGCCACCAGTGATTCCGCTAGCAAGCGGGGAACTTACAATGAGCAGTTCTTC. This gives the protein CATSDSASKRGTYNEQFF.

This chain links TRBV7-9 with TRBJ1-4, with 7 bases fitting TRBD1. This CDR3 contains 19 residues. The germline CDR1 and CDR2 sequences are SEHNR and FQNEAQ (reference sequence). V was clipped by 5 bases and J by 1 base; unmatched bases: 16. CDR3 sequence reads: CASSPSGTDSTGTNEKLFF. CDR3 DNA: TGTGCCAGCAGCCCCTCCGGGACAGACTCCACGGGAACTAATGAAAAACTGTTTTTT.

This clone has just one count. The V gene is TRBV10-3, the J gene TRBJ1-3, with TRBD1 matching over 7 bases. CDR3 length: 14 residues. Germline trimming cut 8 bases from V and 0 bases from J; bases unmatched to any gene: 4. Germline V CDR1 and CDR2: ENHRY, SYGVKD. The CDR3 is CAISTGDSGNTIYF. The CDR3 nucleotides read TGTGCCATCTCCACAGGGGACTCTGGAAACACCATATATTTT.

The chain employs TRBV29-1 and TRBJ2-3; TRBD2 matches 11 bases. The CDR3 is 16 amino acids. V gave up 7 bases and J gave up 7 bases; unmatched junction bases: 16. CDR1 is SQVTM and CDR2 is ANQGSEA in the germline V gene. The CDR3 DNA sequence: TGCAGCGGGGACAGTGAGGGGACTAGCGGAGACCATACGCAGTATTTT. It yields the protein CSGDSEGTSGDHTQYF.

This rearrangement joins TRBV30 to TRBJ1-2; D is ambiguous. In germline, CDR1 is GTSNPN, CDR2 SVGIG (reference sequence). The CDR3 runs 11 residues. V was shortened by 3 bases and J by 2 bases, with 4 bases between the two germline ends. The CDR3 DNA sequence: TGTGCCTGGAGGACAAACTATGGCTACACCTTC. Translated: CAWRTNYGYTF.

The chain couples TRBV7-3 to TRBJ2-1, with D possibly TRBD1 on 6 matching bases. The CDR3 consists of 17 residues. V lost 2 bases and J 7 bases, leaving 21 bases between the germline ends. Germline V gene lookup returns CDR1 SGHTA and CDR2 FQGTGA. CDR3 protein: CASSLSSGGRGYNEQFF. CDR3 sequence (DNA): TGTGCCAGCAGCTTATCGAGTGGGGGCAGGGGTTATAATGAGCAGTTCTTC.

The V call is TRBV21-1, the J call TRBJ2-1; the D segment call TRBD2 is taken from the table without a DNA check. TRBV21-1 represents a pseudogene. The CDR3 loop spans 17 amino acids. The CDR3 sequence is CASSIGDFLSSYNEQFF. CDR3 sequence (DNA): TGTGCCAGCAGCATCGGGGACTTTCTGAGCTCCTACAATGAGCAGTTCTTC.

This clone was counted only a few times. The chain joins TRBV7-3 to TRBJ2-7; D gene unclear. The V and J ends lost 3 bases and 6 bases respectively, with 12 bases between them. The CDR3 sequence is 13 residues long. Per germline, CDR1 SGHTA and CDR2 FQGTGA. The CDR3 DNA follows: TGTGCCAGCAGCTTCGACCCGACGGGCGAGCAGTACTTC. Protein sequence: CASSFDPTGEQYF.

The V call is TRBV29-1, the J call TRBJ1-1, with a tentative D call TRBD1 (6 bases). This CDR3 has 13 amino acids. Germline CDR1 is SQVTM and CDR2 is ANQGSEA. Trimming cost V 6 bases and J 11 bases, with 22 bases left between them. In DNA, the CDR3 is TGCAGCGTCGGCAGATCCGGGGGGCCGGGGGCTTTCTTT. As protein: CSVGRSGGPGAFF. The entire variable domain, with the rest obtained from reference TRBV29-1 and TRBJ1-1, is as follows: SAVISQKPSRDICQRGTSLTIQCQVDSQVTMMFWYRQQPGQSLTLIATANQGSEATYESGFVIDKFPISRPNLTFSTLTVSNMSPEDSSIYLCSVGRSGGPGAFFGQGTRLTVV.

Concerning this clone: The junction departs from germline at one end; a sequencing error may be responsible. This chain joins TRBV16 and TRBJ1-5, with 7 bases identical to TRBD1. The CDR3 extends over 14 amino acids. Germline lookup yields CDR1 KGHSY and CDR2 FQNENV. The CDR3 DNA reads TGTGCGAGCAGTGAGACCAGGGGGAATCAGCCCCAGCATTTT. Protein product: CASSETRGNQPQHF.

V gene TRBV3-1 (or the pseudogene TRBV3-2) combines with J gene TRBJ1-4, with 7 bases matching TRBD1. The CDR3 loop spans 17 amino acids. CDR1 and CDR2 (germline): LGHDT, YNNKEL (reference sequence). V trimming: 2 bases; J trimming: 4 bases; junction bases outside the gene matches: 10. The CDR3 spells CASSQKGWGQYNEKLFF. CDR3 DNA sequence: TGTGCCAGCAGCCAAAAGGGGTGGGGACAGTATAATGAAAAACTGTTTTTT.

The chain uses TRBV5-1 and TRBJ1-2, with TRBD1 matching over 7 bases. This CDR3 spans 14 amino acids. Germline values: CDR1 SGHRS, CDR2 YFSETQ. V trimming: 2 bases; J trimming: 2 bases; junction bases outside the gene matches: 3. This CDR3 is CASSLQTGNYGYTF. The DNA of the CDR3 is TGCGCCAGCAGCTTACAGACAGGGAACTATGGCTACACCTTC.

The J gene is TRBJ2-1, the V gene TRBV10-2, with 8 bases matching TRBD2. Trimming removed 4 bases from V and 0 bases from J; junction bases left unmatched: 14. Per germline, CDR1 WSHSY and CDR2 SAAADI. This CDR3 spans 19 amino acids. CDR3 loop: CASSAIGLAGASSYNEQFF. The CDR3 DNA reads TGCGCCAGCAGTGCAATAGGGCTAGCGGGTGCTAGCTCCTACAATGAGCAGTTCTTC.

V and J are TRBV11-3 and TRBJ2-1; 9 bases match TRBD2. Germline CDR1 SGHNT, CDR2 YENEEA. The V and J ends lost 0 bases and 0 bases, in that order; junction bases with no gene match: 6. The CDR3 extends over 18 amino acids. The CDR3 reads CASSLDRASGTSYNEQFF. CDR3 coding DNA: TGTGCCAGCAGCTTAGACCGGGCTAGCGGGACCTCCTACAATGAGCAGTTCTTC.

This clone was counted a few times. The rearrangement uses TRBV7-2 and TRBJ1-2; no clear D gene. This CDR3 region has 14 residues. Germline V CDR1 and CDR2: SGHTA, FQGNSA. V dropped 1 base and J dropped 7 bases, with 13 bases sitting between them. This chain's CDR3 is CASSLEGRIGGYTF. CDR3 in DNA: TGTGCCAGCAGCTTAGAAGGCAGGATAGGTGGCTACACCTTC.

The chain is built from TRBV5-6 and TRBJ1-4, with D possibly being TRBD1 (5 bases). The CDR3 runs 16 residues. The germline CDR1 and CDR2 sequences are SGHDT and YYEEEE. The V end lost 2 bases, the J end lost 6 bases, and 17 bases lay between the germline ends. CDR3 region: CASSFLTTWGDEKLFF. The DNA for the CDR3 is TGTGCCAGCAGCTTCTTGACCACCTGGGGGGATGAAAAACTGTTTTTT.

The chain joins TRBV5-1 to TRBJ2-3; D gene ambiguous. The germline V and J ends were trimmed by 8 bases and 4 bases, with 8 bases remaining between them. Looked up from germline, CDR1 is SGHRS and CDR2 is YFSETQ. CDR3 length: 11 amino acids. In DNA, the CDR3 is TGCGCCAGTCTTTTCGCAGATACGCAGTATTTT. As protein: CASLFADTQYF.

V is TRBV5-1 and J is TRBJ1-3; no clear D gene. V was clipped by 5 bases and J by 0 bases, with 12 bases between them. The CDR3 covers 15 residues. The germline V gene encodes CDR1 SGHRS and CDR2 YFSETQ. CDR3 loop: CASSERSSSGNTIYF. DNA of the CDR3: TGCGCCAGCAGTGAGCGGTCTAGCTCTGGAAACACCATATATTTT.

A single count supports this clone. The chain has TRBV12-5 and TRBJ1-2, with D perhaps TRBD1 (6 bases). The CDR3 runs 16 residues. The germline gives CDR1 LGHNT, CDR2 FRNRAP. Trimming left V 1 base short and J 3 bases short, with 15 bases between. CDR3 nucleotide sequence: TGTGCTAGTGGTTTGGGAGGACAGTCATGGGACTATGGCTACACCTTC. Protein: CASGLGGQSWDYGYTF. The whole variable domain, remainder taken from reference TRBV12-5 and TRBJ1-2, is DARVTQTPRHKVTEMGQEVTMRCQPILGHNTVFWYRQTMMQGLELLAYFRNRAPLDDSGMPKDRFSAEMPDATLATLKIQPSEPRDSAVYFCASGLGGQSWDYGYTFGSGTRLTVV.

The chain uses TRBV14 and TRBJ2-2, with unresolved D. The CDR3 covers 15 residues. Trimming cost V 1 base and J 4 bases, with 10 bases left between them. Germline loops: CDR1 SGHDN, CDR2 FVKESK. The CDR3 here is CASSQGVPGTGELFF. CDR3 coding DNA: TGTGCCAGCAGCCAAGGGGTACCGGGCACCGGGGAGCTGTTTTTT.

DNA of the CDR3: TGTGCCAGCCCTCAGGAGCGGAGCGTAGGAAACACCATATATTTT. It yields the protein CASPQERSVGNTIYF. This chain uses TRBV2 with TRBJ1-3; no definite D call. The CDR3 runs to 15 residues. V gave up 8 bases and J gave up 4 bases, with 18 bases separating them. Germline CDR1 reads SNHLY; CDR2 reads FYNNEI.

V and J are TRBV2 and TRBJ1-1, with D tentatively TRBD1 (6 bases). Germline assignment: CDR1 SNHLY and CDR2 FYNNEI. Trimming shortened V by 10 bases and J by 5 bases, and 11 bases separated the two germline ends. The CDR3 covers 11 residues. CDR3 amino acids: CATMDRTEAFF. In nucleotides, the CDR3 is TGTGCCACCATGGACAGAACTGAAGCTTTCTTT.

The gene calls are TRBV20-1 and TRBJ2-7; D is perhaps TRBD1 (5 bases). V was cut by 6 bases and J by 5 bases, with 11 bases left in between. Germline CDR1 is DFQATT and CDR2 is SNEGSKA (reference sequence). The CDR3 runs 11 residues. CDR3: CSAQQVHEQYF. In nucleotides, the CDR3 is TGCAGTGCCCAACAGGTCCACGAGCAGTACTTC.

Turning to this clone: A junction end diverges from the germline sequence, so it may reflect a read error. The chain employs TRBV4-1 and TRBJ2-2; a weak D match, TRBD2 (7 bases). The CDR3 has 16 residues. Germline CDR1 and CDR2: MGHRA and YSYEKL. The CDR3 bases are TGCGCCCGCAGCCGAACAGAGGGGGGGACGGCCGGGGAGCTGTTTTTT. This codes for CARSRTEGGTAGELFF.

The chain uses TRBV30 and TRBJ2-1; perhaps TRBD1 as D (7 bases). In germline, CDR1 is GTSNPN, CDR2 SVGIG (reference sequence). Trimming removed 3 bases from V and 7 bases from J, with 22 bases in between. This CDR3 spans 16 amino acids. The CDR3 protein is CAWSEEGGGLSNEQFF. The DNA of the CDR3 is TGTGCCTGGAGCGAGGAAGGAGGGGGCCTTAGTAATGAGCAGTTCTTC.